This T cell receptor (beta chain) was obtained from a study of blood T cell repertoires in COVID-19. Individuals drawn from about 26 US areas were about 18 to 89 years old. TCRdb keeps only in-frame clones here, not all; method: immunoSEQ multiplex PCR. The sample carries 150,000 to 200,000 clones, roughly 83% recorded once. Sequenced sample: PBMCs or T cells enriched from blood (not recorded which). This receptor was identified in a woman aged 60-75 years who had recovered from COVID-19.

This chain's CDR3 is CASCSSGRNTGELFF. In nucleotides, the CDR3 is TGTGCCAGCTGCTCTAGCGGGCGGAACACCGGGGAGCTGTTTTTT. The chain is built from TRBV6-1 and TRBJ2-2; the match to TRBD2 covers 8 bases. J was trimmed by 1 base and V by 8 bases; bases with no gene match: 6. Germline loops: CDR1 MNHNS, CDR2 SASEGT. The CDR3 is 15 amino acids.